A single T cell receptor (beta chain) is shown here with its context. The repertoire was sequenced with immunoSEQ multiplex PCR; TCRdb's copy has only in-frame clones and lacks some. This sample carries about 250,000 clones, around 90% of them seen once, and the ten largest clones take 0.99%. The source of the sample is a study of blood T cell repertoires in COVID-19. The germline CDR1 and CDR2 sequences are MNHEY and SMNVEV (reference sequence). V was trimmed by 3 bases and J by 7 bases, leaving 15 bases between them. The CDR3 spans 14 residues. Sequencing was carried out using peripheral blood. The chain links TRBV27 to TRBJ1-1, with D maybe TRBD1 (6 bases). This receptor was identified in a woman aged 40 to 50 who had recovered from COVID-19. The CDR3, as DNA: TGTGCCAGCAGTTTCGGGGGCGGGGGTAGTGAAGCTTTCTTT. Encoded protein: CASSFGGGGSEAFF.